This T cell receptor beta chain appears in the sequencing data of a study of T cell changes during pregnancy in multiple sclerosis. Germline V gene lookup returns CDR1 MNHNS and CDR2 SASEGT. CDR3 size: 13 residues. The ends were cut back, 2 bases at V and 1 base at J, with 5 bases in the middle. Profiling relied on immunoSEQ multiplex PCR, and the TCRdb table lists in-frame clones only, not all of them. This sample has 55,000 to 65,000 clones, with about 92% found just once. The material was peripheral blood, obtained in the first trimester of pregnancy. The chain employs TRBV6-1 and TRBJ1-1; D ambiguous. The clonotype originates from a female donor in good health, enrolled as a control in a pregnancy study. CDR3 bases: TGTGCCAGCAGTGAAAACAGGAACACTGAAGCTTTCTTT. It is translated as CASSENRNTEAFF.